This TCR beta chain was captured in a study of tumor-infiltrating lymphocytes in oesophageal squamous cell carcinoma. TCRdb reanalysed the PCR reads using MiXCR and keeps one entry per CDR3 protein. The sample includes about 17,000 distinct CDR3 sequences, 50% of them seen just once. The CDR3 totals 16 residues. Germline values: CDR1 SGHAT, CDR2 FQNNGV. Germline trimming cut 5 bases from V and 6 bases from J; bases unmatched to any gene: 8. The V call is TRBV11-2, the J call TRBJ2-1, with 12 bases that match TRBD2. The clonotype was recovered from a male donor with esophageal squamous cell carcinoma. Sequencing was done on a sample of esophageal tumor tissue. CDR3 nucleotides: TGTGCCAGCAGCACTCTAGCGGGAGGGCCAAGCAATGAGCAGTTCTTC. Amino acid sequence: CASSTLAGGPSNEQFF.